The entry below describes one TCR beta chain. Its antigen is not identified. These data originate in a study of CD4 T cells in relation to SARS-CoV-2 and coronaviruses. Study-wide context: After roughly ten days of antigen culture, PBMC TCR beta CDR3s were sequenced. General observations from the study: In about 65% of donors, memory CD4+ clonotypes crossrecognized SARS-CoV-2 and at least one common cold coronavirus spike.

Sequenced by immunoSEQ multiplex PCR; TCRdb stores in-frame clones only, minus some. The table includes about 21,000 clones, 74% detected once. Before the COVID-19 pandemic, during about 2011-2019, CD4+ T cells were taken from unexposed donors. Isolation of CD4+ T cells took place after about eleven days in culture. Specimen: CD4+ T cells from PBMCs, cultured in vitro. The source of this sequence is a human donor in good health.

In nucleotides, the CDR3 is TGTGCCAGCAGCTTTACTAGCGGCCTAACGAACACCGGGGAGCTGTTTTTT. The encoded protein is CASSFTSGLTNTGELFF. This rearrangement joins TRBV11-3 to TRBJ2-2, with 8 bases that match TRBD2. V was pared by 3 bases and J by 0 bases, with 6 bases of the junction left unmatched. The CDR3 is 17 amino acids. Per the germline V gene, CDR1 is SGHNT and CDR2 is YENEEA.